The 12 T cell receptor delta chains in this list originate from one sample, sequenced in a study of Vδ1+ human thymocytes. Overall study findings and caveats: In the thymus, TRG and TRD repertoires looked highly polyclonal with Gaussian CDR3 lengths.

The template was reverse-transcribed extracted RNA. Multiplex PCR used pooled V-gene forward primers and a constant-region reverse primer to amplify CDR3s. TCRdb called clones anew from the multiplex PCR reads with CATT. The data show about 25,000 delta-chain clones, about 7.4% seen once. The antigens for these receptors are not known. The sequenced sample was Vdelta1+ gamma-delta thymocytes from the thymus. Subset in this sample: FACS-sorted CD3+ TCRalphabeta- TCRVdelta1+ TCRVdelta2- thymocytes. The receptors stem from a girl under three years old who had congenital heart surgery.

This clone has more than one count but fewer than ten. The chain couples TRDV1 to TRDJ1; 12 positions agree with TRDD3. Germline CDR1 reads TSWWSYY; CDR2 reads QGS. The CDR3 loop spans 21 amino acids. The trim removed 2 bases at V and 0 bases at J, leaving 16 bases unmatched. The CDR3 is CALGEAGLRWGIRGDTDKLIF. CDR3 DNA sequence: TGTGCTCTTGGGGAAGCGGGATTACGCTGGGGGATACGGGGGGACACCGATAAACTCATCTTT.

This clone has just a few counts. Other DNA sequences in this sample translate to the same CDR3. The V and J genes are TRDV2 and TRDJ1; 9 bases are shared with TRDD3. The CDR3 runs to 17 residues. The germline V gene has CDR1 GEAIGNYY and CDR2 EKD. J gave up 3 bases and V 5 bases, and 15 bases lay outside the gene matches. The CDR3 here is CACGGCPGGSIPDKLIF. Here the CDR3 DNA reads TGTGCCTGTGGGGGTTGCCCTGGGGGATCAATACCCGATAAACTCATCTTT.

This chain uses TRDV1 with TRDJ1, with 12 bases matching TRDD3. J gave up 7 bases and V 0 bases, and 15 bases lay outside the gene matches. The CDR3 has 19 amino acids. CDR1 and CDR2 (germline): TSWWSYY, QGS. The CDR3 region is CALGELGHPVLGDTLKLIF. The CDR3, as DNA: TGTGCTCTTGGGGAACTGGGCCATCCCGTACTGGGGGATACCCTTAAACTCATCTTT.

A few counts support this clone. The sample holds other DNA sequences that translate to the same CDR3. This sequence joins TRDV1 and TRDJ1; D perhaps matches TRDD3 (6 bases). CDR3 length: 17 amino acids. Germline CDR1 is TSWWSYY and CDR2 is QGS. The V and J ends lost 4 bases and 11 bases respectively, with 29 bases between them. The CDR3 DNA is TGTGCTCTTGGGGGACGGGGACCCTCGTACTGGGATGGAGGTCTCATCTTT. It is translated as CALGGRGPSYWDGGLIF.

This chain links TRDV1 with TRDJ1, with 8 bases matching TRDD2. There are 20 residues in the CDR3. Trimming took 4 bases from V and 8 from J; bases not matched to a gene: 27. The germline V gene has CDR1 TSWWSYY and CDR2 QGS. For the CDR3, the DNA is TGTGCTCTTGGGGGTAGCTTCCTACCTCTTTCTACTGGCAAATACTGCAAACTCATCTTT. Amino acid sequence: CALGGSFLPLSTGKYCKLIF.

The chain joins TRAV29/DV5 to TRDJ1; tentative D call: TRDD2 (8 bases). The germline V gene has CDR1 NSMFDY and CDR2 ISSIKDK. The length of the CDR3 is 20 residues. V was cut by 6 bases and J by 0 bases, with 33 bases left in between. The CDR3 is CADAFLKGELLLGYTDKLIF. CDR3 nucleotide sequence: TGTGCAGATGCCTTCCTAAAAGGGGAACTCCTACTGGGGTACACCGATAAACTCATCTTT.

This clone appeared a few times. This chain uses TRDV1 with TRDJ1, with a weak D call TRDD2 (6 bases). Trimming took 3 bases from V and 1 from J, leaving 18 bases between them. The CDR3 consists of 17 residues. The germline V gene has CDR1 TSWWSYY and CDR2 QGS. In DNA form, the CDR3 reads TGTGCTCTTGGGGACTTCCCTTCCCCTACCCTCACCGATAAACTCATCTTT. Its translation is CALGDFPSPTLTDKLIF.

This clone has just a few counts. The rearrangement uses TRDV1 and TRDJ2, with 9 bases lining up with TRDD3. The CDR3 extends over 20 amino acids. Germline V gene data show CDR1 as TSWWSYY and CDR2 as QGS. V gave up 9 bases and J gave up 6 bases; unmatched junction bases: 26. The DNA of the CDR3 is TGTGCTCTGACACAGCTTGTGGGGGTTGACTGGGGGAAAAGAGCAGCACAACTCTTCTTT. Its translation: CALTQLVGVDWGKRAAQLFF.

In its sample, this clone was seen a few times. At the DNA level, this CDR3 is encoded by other sequences in the same sample as well. V and J are TRDV1 and TRDJ1, with TRDD3 matching 9 bases. The germline CDR1 and CDR2 sequences are TSWWSYY and QGS. With V trimmed by 4 bases and J by 2 bases, 20 bases remained unmatched. The CDR3 runs 20 residues. In nucleotides, the CDR3 is TGTGCTCTTGGGGCGTCCAACTTCGCAACTGGGGGACCCATAACCGATAAACTCATCTTT. Translating gives CALGASNFATGGPITDKLIF.

This sequence joins TRDV1 and TRDJ1; D not resolved. The CDR3 runs to 19 residues. Between the trimmed V and J ends, which lost 3 bases and 0 bases, there was a span of 23 bases. The V gene's germline CDR1 is TSWWSYY and CDR2 QGS. The CDR3 region has the DNA TGTGCTCTTGGGGACCTTTCCGTACGTCCTCTGGAGGACACCGATAAACTCATCTTT. It translates to CALGDLSVRPLEDTDKLIF.

Only a few counts were recorded for this clone. The chain combines TRDV1 with TRDJ1; 9 nucleotides agree with TRDD2. Germline V gene lookup returns CDR1 TSWWSYY and CDR2 QGS. The J segment lost 3 bases and the V segment lost 0 bases, leaving 11 bases of the junction unmatched. The CDR3 extends over 18 amino acids. The CDR3 sequence is CALGELPFLRLGADKLIF. CDR3 DNA: TGTGCTCTTGGGGAACTCCCCTTCCTACGGCTGGGGGCCGATAAACTCATCTTT.

This clone was recorded a few times. The chain carries TRDV1 and TRDJ1; the match to TRDD3 covers 13 bases. CDR1 is TSWWSYY and CDR2 is QGS in the germline V gene. CDR3 length equals 22 residues. Unmatched junction bases numbered 20, after V lost 0 bases and J lost 4 bases. The CDR3 loop is CALGELRGTGGYGPRDIDKLIF. In nucleotides, the CDR3 is TGTGCTCTTGGGGAACTCAGGGGTACTGGGGGATACGGGCCGAGGGACATCGATAAACTCATCTTT.